This T cell receptor beta chain was identified during a study of cytomegalovirus exposure and HLA in healthy donors. PCR primers comprised 60 Vbeta and 13 Jbeta primers. Produced via immunoSEQ multiplex PCR; TCRdb's table is partial and in-frame only. The table shows 85,000 to 95,000 clones, with approximately 63% occurring only once. With V trimmed by 0 bases and J by 8 bases, 6 bases remained unmatched. Germline CDR1 reads WNHNN; CDR2 reads SYGVQD (reference sequence). The CDR3 sequence is 14 residues long. The sample consisted of PBMCs. The rearrangement links TRBV10-1 to TRBJ1-2; 7 bases map to TRBD1. This receptor was identified in a woman younger than 45 in good health and CMV-seronegative. The CDR3 loop is CASSESGGPRGYTF. The CDR3 DNA sequence: TGCGCCAGCAGTGAGTCAGGGGGCCCGAGAGGCTACACCTTC.